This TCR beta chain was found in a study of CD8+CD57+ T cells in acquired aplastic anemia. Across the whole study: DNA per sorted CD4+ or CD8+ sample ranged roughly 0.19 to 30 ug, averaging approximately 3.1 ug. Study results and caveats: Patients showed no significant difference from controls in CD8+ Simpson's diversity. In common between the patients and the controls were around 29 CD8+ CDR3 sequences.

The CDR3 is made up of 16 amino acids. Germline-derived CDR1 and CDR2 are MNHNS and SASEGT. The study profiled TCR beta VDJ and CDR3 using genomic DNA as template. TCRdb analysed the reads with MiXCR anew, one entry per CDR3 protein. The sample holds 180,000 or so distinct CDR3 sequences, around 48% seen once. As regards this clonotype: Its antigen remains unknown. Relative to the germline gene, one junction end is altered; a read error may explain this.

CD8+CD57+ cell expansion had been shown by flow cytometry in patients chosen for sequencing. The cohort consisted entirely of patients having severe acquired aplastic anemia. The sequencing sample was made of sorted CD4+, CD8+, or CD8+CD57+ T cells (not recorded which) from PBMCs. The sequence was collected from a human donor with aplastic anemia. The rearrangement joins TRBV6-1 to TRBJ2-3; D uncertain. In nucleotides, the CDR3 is TGTGCCAGCAGTGAACTTCCGTGGGCGAGCACAGATACGCAGTGTTTT. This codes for CASSELPWASTDTQCF.